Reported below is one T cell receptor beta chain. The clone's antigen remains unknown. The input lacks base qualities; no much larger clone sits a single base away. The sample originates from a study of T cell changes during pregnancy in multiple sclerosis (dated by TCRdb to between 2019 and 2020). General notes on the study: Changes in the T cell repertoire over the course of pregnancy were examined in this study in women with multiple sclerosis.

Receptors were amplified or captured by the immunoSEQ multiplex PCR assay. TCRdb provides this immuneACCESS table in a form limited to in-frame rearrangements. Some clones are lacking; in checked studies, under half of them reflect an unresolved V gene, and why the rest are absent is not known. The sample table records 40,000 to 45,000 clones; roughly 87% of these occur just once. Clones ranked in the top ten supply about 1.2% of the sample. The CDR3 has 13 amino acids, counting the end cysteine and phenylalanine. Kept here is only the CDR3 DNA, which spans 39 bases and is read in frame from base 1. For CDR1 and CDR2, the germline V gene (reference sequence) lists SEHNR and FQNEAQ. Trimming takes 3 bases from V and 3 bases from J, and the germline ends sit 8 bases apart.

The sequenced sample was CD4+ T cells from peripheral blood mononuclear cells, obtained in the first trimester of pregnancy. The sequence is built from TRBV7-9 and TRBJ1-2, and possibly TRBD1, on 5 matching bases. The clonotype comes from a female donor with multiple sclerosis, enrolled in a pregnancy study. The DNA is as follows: TGTGCCAGCAGCTTCGGGGGTGACTATGGCTACACCTTC. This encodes CASSFGGDYGYTF.